The T cell receptor (beta chain) under discussion was sequenced for a study of T cell changes during pregnancy in multiple sclerosis. V was shortened by 5 bases and J by 5 bases, with 9 bases between the two germline ends. This CDR3 region has 12 residues. The V gene's germline CDR1 is LNHDA and CDR2 SQIVND (reference sequence). This table comes from immunoSEQ multiplex PCR, and its TCRdb copy is limited to in-frame clones, with some not included. The table records tens of thousands of clones, about 91% of them present only once. The material was peripheral blood, obtained after pregnancy. This chain connects TRBV19 to TRBJ1-1; a possible D gene is TRBD1 (6 bases). This clonotype originated in a female donor with multiple sclerosis, enrolled in a pregnancy study. The CDR3: CASSRRGTEAFF. CDR3 bases: TGTGCCAGTAGTCGCAGGGGTACTGAAGCTTTCTTT.